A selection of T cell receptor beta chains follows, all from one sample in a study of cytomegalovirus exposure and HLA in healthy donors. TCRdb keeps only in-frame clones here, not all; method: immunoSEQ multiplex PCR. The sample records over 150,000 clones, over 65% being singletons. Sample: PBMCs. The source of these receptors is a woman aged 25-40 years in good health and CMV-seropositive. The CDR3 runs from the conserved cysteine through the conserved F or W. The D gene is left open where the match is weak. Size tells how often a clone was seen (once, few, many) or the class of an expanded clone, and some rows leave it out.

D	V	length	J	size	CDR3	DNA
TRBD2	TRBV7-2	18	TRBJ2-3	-	CASSYRLAGGPWADTQYF	TGTGCCAGCAGTTATAGACTAGCGGGAGGGCCTTGGGCAGATACGCAGTATTTT
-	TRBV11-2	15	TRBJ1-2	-	CASSLDLTDHYGYTF	TGTGCCAGCAGCTTAGATCTGACAGACCACTATGGCTACACCTTC
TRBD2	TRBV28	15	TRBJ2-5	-	CASSSPGGERGTQYF	TGTGCCAGCAGTTCCCCGGGGGGGGAGCGCGGGACCCAGTACTTC
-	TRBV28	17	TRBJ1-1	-	CASSPPRRVGMNTEAFF	TGTGCCAGCAGTCCCCCTAGGAGGGTAGGAATGAACACTGAAGCTTTCTTT
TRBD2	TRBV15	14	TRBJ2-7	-	CATSRLAGPYEQYF	TGTGCCACCAGCAGACTAGCGGGGCCCTACGAGCAGTACTTC
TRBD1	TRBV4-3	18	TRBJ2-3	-	CASSQYGTGTFPTDTQYF	TGCGCCAGCAGCCAGTACGGGACAGGGACCTTTCCCACAGATACGCAGTATTTT
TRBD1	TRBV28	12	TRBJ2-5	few	CASTTGGETQYF	TGTGCCAGCACCACAGGGGGGGAGACCCAGTACTTC
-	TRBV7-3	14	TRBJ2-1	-	CASSLFEALNEQFF	TGTGCCAGCAGCTTATTTGAGGCCCTCAATGAGCAGTTCTTC
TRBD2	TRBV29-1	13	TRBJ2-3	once	CSVSGGSTDTQYF	TGCAGCGTCTCGGGAGGGAGCACAGATACGCAGTATTTT
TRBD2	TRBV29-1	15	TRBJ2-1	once	CSGGTSGTSYNEQFF	TGCAGTGGAGGGACTAGCGGGACTTCCTACAATGAGCAGTTCTTC
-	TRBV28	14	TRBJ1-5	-	CASSHRAGNQPQHF	TGTGCCAGTTCACACAGGGCCGGCAATCAGCCCCAGCATTTT
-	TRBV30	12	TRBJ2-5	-	CAWSALQETQYF	TGTGCCTGGAGTGCCTTGCAAGAGACCCAGTACTTC
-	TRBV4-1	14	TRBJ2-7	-	CASSPLQGQYEQYF	TGCGCCAGCAGCCCCTTACAGGGCCAATACGAGCAGTACTTC
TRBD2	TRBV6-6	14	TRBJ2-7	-	CASSSPGLAYEQYF	TGTGCCAGCAGTTCCCCTGGACTAGCTTACGAGCAGTACTTC
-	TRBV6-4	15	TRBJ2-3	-	CASSDGASSTDTQYF	TGTGCCAGCAGTGACGGGGCCTCTAGCACAGATACGCAGTATTTT
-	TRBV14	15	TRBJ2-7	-	CASSQDGVVAREQYF	TGTGCCAGCAGCCAAGACGGGGTCGTAGCCCGCGAGCAGTACTTC
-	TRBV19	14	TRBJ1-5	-	CASSKQGGNQPQHF	TGTGCCAGTAGTAAACAAGGAGGCAATCAGCCCCAGCATTTT
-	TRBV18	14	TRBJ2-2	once	CASSRTQGTGELFF	TGTGCCAGCTCGAGGACCCAGGGCACCGGGGAGCTGTTTTTT
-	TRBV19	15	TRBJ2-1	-	CASSRGLSSYNEQFF	TGTGCCAGTAGTAGGGGCCTGAGCTCCTACAATGAGCAGTTCTTC
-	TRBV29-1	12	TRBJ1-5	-	CSVEDGNQPQHF	TGCAGCGTTGAAGACGGGAACCAGCCCCAGCATTTT
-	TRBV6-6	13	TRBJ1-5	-	CASSYFGGQPQHF	TGTGCCAGCAGTTACTTTGGCGGACAGCCCCAGCATTTT
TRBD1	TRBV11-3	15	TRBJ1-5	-	CASSLGTGGNQPQHF	TGTGCCAGCAGCTTAGGGACAGGCGGCAATCAGCCCCAGCATTTT
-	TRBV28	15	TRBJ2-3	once	CASTQERFSTDTQYF	TGTGCCAGCACTCAAGAGCGGTTTAGCACAGATACGCAGTATTTT
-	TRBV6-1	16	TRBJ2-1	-	CASSARGGGADNEQFF	TGTGCCAGCAGTGCTCGTGGAGGGGGCGCCGACAATGAGCAGTTCTTC
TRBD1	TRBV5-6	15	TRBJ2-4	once	CASSSGGTTKNIQYF	TGTGCCAGCAGCTCAGGGGGAACGACCAAAAACATTCAGTACTTC
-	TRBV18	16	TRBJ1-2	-	CASSPAGLSLNYGYTF	TGTGCCAGCTCACCGGCGGGCCTTTCCCTTAACTATGGCTACACCTTC
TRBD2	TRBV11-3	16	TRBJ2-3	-	CASSMGLAGVLDTQYF	TGTGCCAGCAGCATGGGACTAGCGGGAGTCTTAGATACGCAGTATTTT
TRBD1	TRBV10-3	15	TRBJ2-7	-	CAISTPGQGAGEQYF	TGTGCCATCAGTACTCCGGGACAGGGGGCGGGCGAGCAGTACTTC
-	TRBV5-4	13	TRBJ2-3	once	CASSLGATDTQYF	TGTGCCAGCAGCTTGGGGGCCACAGATACGCAGTATTTT
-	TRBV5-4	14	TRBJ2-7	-	CASSSGLGSYEQYF	TGTGCCAGCAGCTCCGGACTCGGCTCCTACGAGCAGTACTTC
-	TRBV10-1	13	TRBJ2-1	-	CASSVRQAGEQFF	TGCGCCAGCAGTGTTAGACAGGCAGGCGAGCAGTTCTTC
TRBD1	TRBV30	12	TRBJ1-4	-	CAHGTGGEKLFF	TGTGCCCACGGGACAGGTGGCGAAAAACTGTTTTTT
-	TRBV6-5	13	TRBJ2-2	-	CASSYFGTGELFF	TGTGCCAGCAGTTATTTCGGTACCGGGGAGCTGTTTTTT
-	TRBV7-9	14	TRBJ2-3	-	CASSLGQPTDTQYF	TGTGCCAGCAGCTTAGGACAGCCCACAGATACGCAGTATTTT
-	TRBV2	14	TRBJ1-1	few	CASHQPTENTEAFF	TGTGCCAGCCATCAGCCGACAGAGAACACTGAAGCTTTCTTT
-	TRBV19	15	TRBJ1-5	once	CASSIIRQGDLPQHF	TGTGCCAGTAGTATTATTCGGCAGGGCGATCTGCCCCAGCATTTT
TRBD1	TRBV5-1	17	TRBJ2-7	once	CASSLVQGVPPTYEQYF	TGCGCCAGCAGCTTGGTCCAGGGGGTCCCTCCTACCTACGAGCAGTACTTC
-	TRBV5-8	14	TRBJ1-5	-	CASSLYRDNQPQHF	TGTGCCAGCAGCCTTTACAGGGACAATCAGCCCCAGCATTTT
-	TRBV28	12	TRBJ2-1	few	CASNEQANEQFF	TGTGCCAGCAACGAACAGGCCAATGAGCAGTTCTTC
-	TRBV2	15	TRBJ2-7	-	CASRGGRQGPYEQYF	TGTGCCAGCAGGGGAGGGAGACAGGGGCCATACGAGCAGTACTTC
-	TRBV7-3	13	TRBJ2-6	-	CASSGLGANVLTF	TGTGCCAGCTCGGGTCTCGGGGCCAACGTCCTGACTTTC
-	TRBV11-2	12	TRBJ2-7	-	CASLQAPYEQYF	TGTGCCAGCCTGCAGGCTCCCTACGAGCAGTACTTC
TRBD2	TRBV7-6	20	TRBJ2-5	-	CASSFPTTSGSGANLETQYF	TGTGCCAGCAGCTTCCCTACGACTAGCGGGAGTGGTGCAAATTTGGAGACCCAGTACTTC
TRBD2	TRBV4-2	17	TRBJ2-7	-	CASSQDGGGGISYEQYF	TGTGCCAGCAGCCAAGATGGTGGCGGGGGGATCTCCTACGAGCAGTACTTC
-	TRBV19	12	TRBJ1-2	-	CATNEGFYGYTF	TGTGCCACCAACGAGGGTTTCTACGGCTACACCTTC
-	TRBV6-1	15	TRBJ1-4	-	CASSANRATNEKLFF	TGTGCCAGCAGTGCGAACAGGGCAACTAATGAAAAACTGTTTTTT
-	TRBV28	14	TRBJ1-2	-	CASSPVGLVGGYTF	TGTGCCAGCAGTCCAGTGGGACTGGTTGGGGGCTACACCTTC
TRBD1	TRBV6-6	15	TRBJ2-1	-	CASSRNPDRVDEQFF	TGTGCCAGCAGTAGAAACCCGGACAGGGTGGATGAGCAGTTCTTC
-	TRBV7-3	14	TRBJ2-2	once	CASSPSLNTGELFF	TGTGCCAGCAGCCCAAGCCTCAACACCGGGGAGCTGTTTTTT
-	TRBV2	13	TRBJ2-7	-	CASSEVAAYEQYF	TGTGCCAGCAGTGAAGTAGCGGCCTACGAGCAGTACTTC
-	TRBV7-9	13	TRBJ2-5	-	CASSTTRVETQYF	TGTGCCAGCAGCACCACTAGGGTCGAGACCCAGTACTTC
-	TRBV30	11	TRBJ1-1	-	CAWSGQTEAFF	TGTGCCTGGAGCGGACAGACTGAAGCTTTCTTT
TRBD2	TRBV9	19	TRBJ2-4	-	CASSVGLAGGQLAKNIQYF	TGTGCCAGCAGCGTAGGACTAGCGGGAGGGCAACTAGCCAAAAACATTCAGTACTTC
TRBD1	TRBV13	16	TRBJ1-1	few	CASRPTGRGSATEAFF	TGTGCCAGCAGGCCGACAGGGCGGGGAAGTGCCACTGAAGCTTTCTTT
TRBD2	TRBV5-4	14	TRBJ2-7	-	CASTSAEREREQYF	TGTGCCAGCACCTCTGCGGAGCGGGAGAGGGAGCAGTACTTC
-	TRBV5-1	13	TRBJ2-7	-	CASSSDTTYEQYF	TGCGCCAGCAGCTCGGACACCACTTACGAGCAGTACTTC
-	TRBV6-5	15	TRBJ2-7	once	CASRPPAGRSYEQYF	TGTGCCAGCAGGCCCCCGGCGGGTCGCTCCTACGAGCAGTACTTC
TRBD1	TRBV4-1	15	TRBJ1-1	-	CASSQQGAGYTEAFF	TGCGCCAGCAGCCAGCAGGGGGCTGGGTACACTGAAGCTTTCTTT
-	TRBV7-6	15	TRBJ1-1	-	CASSLGRDLNTEAFF	TGTGCCAGCAGCTTAGGGAGGGATCTGAACACTGAAGCTTTCTTT